This T cell receptor (beta chain) appears in the sequencing data of a study of human T cells and chemical hapten exposure. Study findings and constraints: Against controls, expanded TCRs gave rise to significantly more large CDR3 similarity clusters.

This clonotype occurred many times. Its antigen is undetermined. TCRdb independently ran MiXCR on the RACE reads; one entry per CDR3 protein. This sample carries some 110,000 distinct CDR3 sequences, 12% of them seen once, and the ten largest clones take 1.4%. Time point here: patch test 1, 2 weeks after DPC sensitization. Stated treatment: therapeutic diphenylcyclopropenone sensitization with weekly scalp DPC. From germline, CDR1 is MNHEY and CDR2 SMNVEV (reference sequence). The CDR3 runs to 13 residues. Trimming left V 5 bases short and J 7 bases short, with 12 bases between. The TCR was taken from a woman aged 45-59 years with alopecia areata. Some clones in this sample may be carry-over from other donors' samples. The chain links TRBV27 to TRBJ2-1; D might be TRBD1 or TRBD2, each matching 5 bases. Here the sequenced sample was whole blood, taken in connection with sensitization to the hapten diphenylcyclopropenone (DPC). The CDR3 DNA reads TGTGCCAGCAGTCTGGGACGGGCGAATGAGCAGTTCTTC. Its translation: CASSLGRANEQFF.